Each of the 19 T cell receptor beta chains below was sequenced from the same sample in a study of T cell responses to AZD1222 COVID-19 vaccine. Libraries were prepared by immunoSEQ multiplex PCR; TCRdb keeps only in-frame clonotypes and omits some of them. The sample includes 150,000 to 200,000 clones, 90% of them seen just once. The sample here was peripheral blood, taken on day 0 of AZD1222 vaccination. These receptors were obtained from an adult in good health.

The chain combines TRBV27 with TRBJ1-2, with TRBD1 matching 8 bases. V lost 5 bases to trimming and J lost 0 bases; unmatched junction nucleotides: 14. The CDR3 is 18 residues long. Germline assignment: CDR1 MNHEY and CDR2 SMNVEV (reference sequence). The CDR3 sequence is CASSPPTGQGRANYGYTF. The CDR3 coding sequence is TGTGCCAGCAGTCCTCCTACCGGACAGGGCCGAGCTAACTATGGCTACACCTTC.

This clone was found once. The rearrangement uses TRBV30 and TRBJ2-3; D gene uncertain. V was clipped by 6 bases and J by 1 base, with 8 bases between them. From germline, CDR1 is GTSNPN and CDR2 SVGIG (reference sequence). This CDR3 has 12 amino acids. In DNA form, the CDR3 reads TGTGCCTGTAGCCCCGGCACAGATACGCAGTATTTT. Its translation is CACSPGTDTQYF.

This clone was seen only once. The CDR3 DNA sequence: TGTGCCAGCAGCAGAGCGGGGGGGCCGACCGGGGAGCTGTTTTTT. Residues: CASSRAGGPTGELFF. The chain is built from TRBV2 and TRBJ2-2; 10 bases line up with TRBD2. J was trimmed by 5 bases and V by 6 bases; bases with no gene match: 6. Germline V lookup: CDR1 SNHLY, CDR2 FYNNEI. This CDR3 is built from 15 residues.

This clone was observed a handful of times. The chain combines TRBV11-2 with TRBJ2-7, with 8 bases identical to TRBD1. Trimming took 5 bases from V and 4 from J; bases not matched to a gene: 4. The CDR3 loop spans 13 amino acids. Germline assignment: CDR1 SGHAT and CDR2 FQNNGV. CDR3 DNA: TGTGCCAGCAGCCGGGACAGGCGTTACGAGCAGTACTTC. Translating it yields CASSRDRRYEQYF.

This chain uses TRBV2 with TRBJ1-1; no clear D gene. Trimming left V 6 bases short and J 1 base short, with 9 bases between. Germline V gene sequence: CDR1 SNHLY, CDR2 FYNNEI. The CDR3 extends over 13 amino acids. The CDR3 spells CASSGIPNTEAFF. The CDR3 DNA reads as TGTGCCAGCAGCGGCATCCCGAACACTGAAGCTTTCTTT.

J is TRBJ2-2 and V is TRBV27, with 10 bases matching TRBD2. Germline V lookup: CDR1 MNHEY, CDR2 SMNVEV (reference sequence). The CDR3 sequence is 15 residues long. With V trimmed by 10 bases and J by 2 bases, 7 bases remained unmatched. CDR3: CANPSGRGNTGELFF. The CDR3 coding sequence is TGTGCCAACCCTAGCGGGAGAGGAAACACCGGGGAGCTGTTTTTT.

This clone has only one observation. This chain links TRBV7-8 with TRBJ1-4, with D uncertain. V lost 2 bases, J lost 5 bases, and 12 bases lay in between. The CDR3 covers 15 residues. CDR1 and CDR2 from the germline V gene are SGHVS and FQNEAQ. The CDR3 spells CASSLYWAVNEKLFF. The CDR3 coding sequence is TGTGCCAGCAGCTTATATTGGGCAGTGAATGAAAAACTGTTTTTT.

The chain employs TRBV3-1 (or the pseudogene TRBV3-2) and TRBJ2-5; 9 bases are a match to TRBD2. Germline CDR1 is LGHDT and CDR2 is YNNKEL (reference sequence). The V gene end was trimmed by 4 bases and the J gene end by 5 bases; junction bases not matched to a gene: 5. The CDR3 is made up of 14 amino acids. Here the CDR3 DNA reads TGTGCCAGCAGCCGAGCGGGGGGCATCGAGACCCAGTACTTC. It is translated as CASSRAGGIETQYF.

In nucleotides, the CDR3 is TGTGCCAGCAGTTCCAGTTGGGCTAGCGGGCCCAATGAGCAGTTCTTC. It specifies CASSSSWASGPNEQFF. This sequence joins TRBV6-5 and TRBJ2-1; 8 bases are shared with TRBD2. V trimming: 4 bases; J trimming: 6 bases; junction bases outside the gene matches: 11. CDR1 and CDR2 from the germline V gene are MNHEY and SVGAGI. The length of the CDR3 is 16 residues.

The CDR3 DNA sequence: TGTGCCAGCAAGGAGGGATGGGCTAGCGGGAGTGGTGAGCAGTTCTTC. This sequence encodes CASKEGWASGSGEQFF. This chain uses TRBV3-1 (or the pseudogene TRBV3-2) with TRBJ2-1; 10 bases align to TRBD2. Germline V gene lookup returns CDR1 LGHDT and CDR2 YNNKEL (reference sequence). Unmatched junction bases numbered 15, after V lost 7 bases and J lost 9 bases. The CDR3 length is 16 residues.

V and J are TRBV2 and TRBJ2-2; D might be TRBD1 or TRBD2, each matching 5 bases. Between the trimmed V and J ends, which lost 5 bases and 4 bases, there was a span of 20 bases. Germline V CDR1 and CDR2: SNHLY, FYNNEI. CDR3 length equals 17 residues. As DNA, the CDR3 is TGTGCCAGCAGTAGGGTTTGGGGCAGGGACGCCACCGGGGAGCTGTTTTTT. Translated: CASSRVWGRDATGELFF. Supplemented by reference TRBV2 and TRBJ2-2, the full variable domain reads EPEVTQTPSHQVTQMGQEVILRCVPISNHLYFYWYRQILGQKVEFLVSFYNNEISEKSEIFDDQFSVERPDGSNFTLKIRSTKLEDSAMYFCASSRVWGRDATGELFFGEGSRLTVL.

The gene calls are TRBV30 and TRBJ1-2; TRBD1 matches 10 bases. CDR1 and CDR2 from the germline V gene are GTSNPN and SVGIG (reference sequence). V lost 4 bases, J lost 4 bases, and 6 bases stayed unmatched. The CDR3 is made up of 14 amino acids. The CDR3 spells CAWTKGQGGYGYTF. The CDR3 nucleotides read TGTGCCTGGACAAAAGGACAGGGGGGCTATGGCTACACCTTC.

The V and J genes are TRBV6-5 and TRBJ1-6; D is unclear. Looked up from germline, CDR1 is MNHEY and CDR2 is SVGAGI. With 5 bases removed from V and 0 bases from J, the gap between germline ends came to 5 bases. The CDR3 runs to 14 residues. The CDR3 nucleotides read TGTGCCAGCAGTCGCAGCTCCTATAATTCACCCCTCCACTTT. Translating it yields CASSRSSYNSPLHF.

J is TRBJ1-4 and V is TRBV12-3 or TRBV12-4; the D gene is possibly TRBD1 (6 bases). This CDR3 comprises 13 residues. Trimming left V 2 bases short and J 7 bases short, with 8 bases between. CDR3 region: CASSLWTVEKLFF. CDR3 coding DNA: TGTGCCAGCAGTTTATGGACAGTTGAAAAACTGTTTTTT.

This sequence joins TRBV5-8 and TRBJ1-5; D is perhaps TRBD1 (6 bases). Trimming left V 2 bases short and J 5 bases short, with 14 bases between. CDR1 is SGHTS, CDR2 YDEGEE, per germline. The CDR3 extends over 15 amino acids. CDR3 sequence: CASSFRRGDDQPQHF. In nucleotides, the CDR3 is TGTGCCAGCAGCTTTCGCAGGGGCGACGATCAGCCCCAGCATTTT.

The V and J genes are TRBV27 and TRBJ1-1; D possibly corresponds to TRBD1 (6 bases). Germline CDR1 and CDR2: MNHEY and SMNVEV (reference sequence). CDR3 length: 18 residues. Between the trimmed V and J ends, which lost 2 bases and 6 bases, there was a span of 25 bases. The CDR3 protein is CASSLRGLGAARIAEAFF. Written as DNA, the CDR3 is TGTGCCAGCAGTTTAAGGGGATTGGGGGCCGCACGTATCGCTGAAGCTTTCTTT.

The gene calls are TRBV7-9 and TRBJ1-2; 7 bases fit TRBD1. With 3 bases clipped from V and 5 bases from J, the junction kept 12 bases outside the gene matches. Per the germline V gene, CDR1 is SEHNR and CDR2 is FQNEAQ (reference sequence). The CDR3 has 16 residues. This chain's CDR3 is CASSFSVQGGAYGYTF. The CDR3 bases are TGTGCCAGCAGCTTTAGCGTCCAGGGGGGCGCTTATGGCTACACCTTC.

The chain employs TRBV30 and TRBJ2-2; the D is unclear. Germline V CDR1 and CDR2: GTSNPN, SVGIG (reference sequence). Trimming stripped 2 bases from V and 1 base from J, with 5 bases between. This CDR3 is built from 13 residues. As DNA, the CDR3 is TGTGCCTGGAGTTTCAGGAACACCGGGGAGCTGTTTTTT. Amino acid sequence: CAWSFRNTGELFF.

Turning to this clone: Being one base from a much bigger clone, this may be a read error. The chain's CDR3 is CASSPAVSYEQYF. The CDR3 nucleotides are TGTGCCAGCAGCCCGGCGGTCTCCTACGAGCAGTACTTC. V gene TRBV3-1 (or the pseudogene TRBV3-2) combines with J gene TRBJ2-7; D is uncertain. CDR1 is LGHDT and CDR2 is YNNKEL in the germline V gene (reference sequence). CDR3 length: 13 amino acids. V was pared by 4 bases and J by 0 bases, with 7 bases between.